Sequencing of this TCR beta chain was carried out in a study of blood T cell repertoires in COVID-19 (dated by TCRdb to about 2020). With regard to the full study: The collaborator samples originated in the United States, Italy and Spain and spanned the acute and convalescent phases of COVID-19. A de-identified subject ID, COVID-19 status, age in years and sex were almost always included in the sample metadata. The prospective study material was composed of cDNA or gDNA derived from T cells, B-cell-depleted T cells, or PBMCs. The samples were drawn from the first 160 participants of the ongoing ImmuneRACE study and from over 950 subjects provided by 6 global collaborators. The repertoires were released in a freely available public database meant as a resource for research on the immune response to SARS-CoV-2. Where available, HLA class I and class II types were obtained from metadata supplied by the sample provider rather than from assay-based typing. Subjects who had been exposed to COVID-19, were actively infected with it, or had recovered from it provided the deeply sampled blood TCRbeta repertoires that made up the dataset.

Concerning this clone: Its cognate antigen has yet to be identified. Within one base of it there is no much larger clone, and no base qualities were kept.

Collaborating institutions collected whole blood in K2EDTA tubes following their own protocols. For TCRbeta analysis, collaborators shipped samples in one of three forms: frozen whole blood, isolated PBMCs, or DNA extracted from either of those sample types. Compared with germline, V lacks 4 bases and J lacks 5 bases; bases without a gene match: 10. Measured from the cysteine to the phenylalanine, the CDR3 is 18 residues long. CDR3 DNA is the only sequence kept; it has 54 bases, read in frame from the first base. CDR1 and CDR2, looked up from the germline V gene, are KGHDR and SFDVKD. Results the study describes overall, beyond this receptor: How much clinical and demographic metadata was included differed by source and by participant, and the metadata was provided uncurated.

TCRbeta CDR3 regions were amplified from genomic DNA by means of the immunoSEQ Assay, a bias-controlled multiplex PCR. The study's processing was this. The number of nucleated cells in each sample was estimated by amplification of reference gene primers within the assay. To quantify the absolute abundance of each unique TCRbeta CDR3 rearrangement, sequence reads were collapsed and filtered. For each sample, productive Simpson clonality was calculated as the square root of Simpson's diversity index over productive rearrangements. The source is immuneACCESS, and TCRdb retained only in-frame sequences with V and J called. Part of the clones is not carried over; for the studies checked, unresolved V genes explain less than half of this, and the remainder is unexplained. V and J calls and clone size come straight from that table; D and trimming were deduced from the DNA. Present in this sample are under 85,000 clones, around 91% of which were seen just once. Together, the top ten hold roughly 4.8% of the sample.

The sequenced sample was peripheral blood. This clonotype was sampled from a man aged 50 to 59 with acute or convalescent COVID-19. This receptor chain uses TRBV24-1 and TRBJ2-1; TRBD2 lines up with 13 middle nucleotides. The DNA sequence is TGTGCCACCAGTGACAATACTCCGGGACTAGCGGGAAACAATGAGCAGTTCTTC. It translates as CATSDNTPGLAGNNEQFF.